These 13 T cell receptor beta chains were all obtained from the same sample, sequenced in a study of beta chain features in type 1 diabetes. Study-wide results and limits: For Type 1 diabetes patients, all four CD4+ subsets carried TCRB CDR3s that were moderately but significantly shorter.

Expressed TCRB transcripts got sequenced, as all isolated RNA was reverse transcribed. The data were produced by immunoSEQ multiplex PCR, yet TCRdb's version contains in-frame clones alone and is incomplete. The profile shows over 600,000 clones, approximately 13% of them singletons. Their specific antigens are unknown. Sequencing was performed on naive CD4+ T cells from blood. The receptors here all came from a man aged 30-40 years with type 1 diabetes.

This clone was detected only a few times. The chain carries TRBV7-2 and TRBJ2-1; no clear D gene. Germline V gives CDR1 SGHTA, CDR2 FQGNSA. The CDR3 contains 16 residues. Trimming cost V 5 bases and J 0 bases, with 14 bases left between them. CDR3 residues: CASSRGLLSSYNEQFF. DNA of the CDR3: TGTGCCAGCAGCCGTGGGCTACTGAGCTCCTACAATGAGCAGTTCTTC.

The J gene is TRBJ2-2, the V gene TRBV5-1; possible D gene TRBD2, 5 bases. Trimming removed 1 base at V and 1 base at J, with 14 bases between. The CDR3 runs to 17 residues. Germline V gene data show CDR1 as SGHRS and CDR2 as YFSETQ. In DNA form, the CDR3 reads TGCGCCAGCAGCTTGCGACGGGAAAACGAGAACACCGGGGAGCTGTTTTTT. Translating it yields CASSLRRENENTGELFF.

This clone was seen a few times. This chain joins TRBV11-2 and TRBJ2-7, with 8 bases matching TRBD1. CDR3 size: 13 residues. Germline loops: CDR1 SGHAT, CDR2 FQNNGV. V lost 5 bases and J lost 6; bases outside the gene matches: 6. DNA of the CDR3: TGTGCCAGCAGCACCGGACAGGGCCTCGAGCAGTACTTC. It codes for CASSTGQGLEQYF.

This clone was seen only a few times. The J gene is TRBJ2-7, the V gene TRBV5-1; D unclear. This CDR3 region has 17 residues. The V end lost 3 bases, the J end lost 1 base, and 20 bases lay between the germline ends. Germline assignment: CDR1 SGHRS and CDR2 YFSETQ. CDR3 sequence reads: CASSSYMRRAQSYEQYF. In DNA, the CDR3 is TGCGCCAGCAGCTCCTATATGAGAAGGGCCCAATCCTACGAGCAGTACTTC.

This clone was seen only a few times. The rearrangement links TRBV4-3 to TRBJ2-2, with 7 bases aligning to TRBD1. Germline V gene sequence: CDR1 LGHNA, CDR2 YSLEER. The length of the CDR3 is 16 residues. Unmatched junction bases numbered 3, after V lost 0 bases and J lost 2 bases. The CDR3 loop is CASSQEGTVNTGELFF. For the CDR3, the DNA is TGCGCCAGCAGCCAAGAAGGGACAGTTAACACCGGGGAGCTGTTTTTT.

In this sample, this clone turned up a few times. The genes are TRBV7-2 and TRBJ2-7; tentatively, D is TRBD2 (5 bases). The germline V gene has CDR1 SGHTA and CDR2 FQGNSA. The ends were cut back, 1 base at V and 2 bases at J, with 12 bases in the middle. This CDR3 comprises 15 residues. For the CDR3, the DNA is TGTGCCAGCAGCTTAGGAGGGAGTCAGACCTACGAGCAGTACTTC. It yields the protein CASSLGGSQTYEQYF.

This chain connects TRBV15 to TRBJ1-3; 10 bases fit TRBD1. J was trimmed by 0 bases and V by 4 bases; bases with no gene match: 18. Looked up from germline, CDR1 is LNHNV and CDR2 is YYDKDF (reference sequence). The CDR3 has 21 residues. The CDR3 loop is CATSTTGTGVSVSPSGNTIYF. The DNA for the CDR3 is TGTGCCACCAGCACCACCGGGACAGGGGTCTCCGTTAGTCCCTCTGGAAACACCATATATTTT.

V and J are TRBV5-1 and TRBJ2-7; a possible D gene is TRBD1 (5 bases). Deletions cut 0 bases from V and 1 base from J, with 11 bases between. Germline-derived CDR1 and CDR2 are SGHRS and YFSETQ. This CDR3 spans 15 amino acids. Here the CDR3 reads CASSLGQSKSYEQYF. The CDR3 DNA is TGCGCCAGCAGCTTGGGACAGTCGAAGTCCTACGAGCAGTACTTC.

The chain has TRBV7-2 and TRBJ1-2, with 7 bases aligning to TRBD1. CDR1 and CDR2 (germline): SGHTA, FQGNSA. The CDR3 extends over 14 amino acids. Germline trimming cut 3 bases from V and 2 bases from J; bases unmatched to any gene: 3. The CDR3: CASSFHRGNYGYTF. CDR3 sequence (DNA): TGTGCCAGCAGCTTTCACAGGGGCAACTATGGCTACACCTTC.

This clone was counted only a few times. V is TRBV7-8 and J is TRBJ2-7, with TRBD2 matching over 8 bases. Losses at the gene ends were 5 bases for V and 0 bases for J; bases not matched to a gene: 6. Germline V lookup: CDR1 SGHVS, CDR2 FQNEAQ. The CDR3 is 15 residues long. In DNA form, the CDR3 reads TGTGCCAGCAGCGCGGGGACTAGTGCCTCCTACGAGCAGTACTTC. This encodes CASSAGTSASYEQYF.

CDR3 nucleotide sequence: TGTGCCAGCAGCTTGGTCGTGGGGGGAAGGAATGAGCAGTTCTTC. Translating gives CASSLVVGGRNEQFF. The V gene is TRBV5-4, the J gene TRBJ2-1; possible D gene TRBD2, 6 bases. CDR1 and CDR2 (germline): SGHNT, YYREEE (reference sequence). The CDR3 runs to 15 residues. The V end lost 0 bases, the J end lost 7 bases, and 14 bases lay between the germline ends.

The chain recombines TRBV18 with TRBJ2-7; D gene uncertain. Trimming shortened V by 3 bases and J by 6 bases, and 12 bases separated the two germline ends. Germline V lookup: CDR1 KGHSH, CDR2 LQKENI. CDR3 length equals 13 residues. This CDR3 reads CASSPYKGGEQYF. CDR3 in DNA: TGTGCCAGCTCACCTTACAAGGGTGGCGAGCAGTACTTC. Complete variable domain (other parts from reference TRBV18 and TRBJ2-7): NAGVMQNPRHLVRRRGQEARLRCSPMKGHSHVYWYRQLPEEGLKFMVYLQKENIIDESGMPKERFSAEFPKEGPSILRIQQVVRGDSAAYFCASSPYKGGEQYFGPGTRLTVT.

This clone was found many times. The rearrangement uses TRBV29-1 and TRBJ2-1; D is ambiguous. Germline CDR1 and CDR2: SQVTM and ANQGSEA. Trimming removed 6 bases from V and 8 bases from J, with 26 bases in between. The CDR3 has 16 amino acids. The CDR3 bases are TGCAGCGTCCCGGCCACGTTCTCGTCTGTTGGGGATGAGCAGTTCTTC. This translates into CSVPATFSSVGDEQFF.